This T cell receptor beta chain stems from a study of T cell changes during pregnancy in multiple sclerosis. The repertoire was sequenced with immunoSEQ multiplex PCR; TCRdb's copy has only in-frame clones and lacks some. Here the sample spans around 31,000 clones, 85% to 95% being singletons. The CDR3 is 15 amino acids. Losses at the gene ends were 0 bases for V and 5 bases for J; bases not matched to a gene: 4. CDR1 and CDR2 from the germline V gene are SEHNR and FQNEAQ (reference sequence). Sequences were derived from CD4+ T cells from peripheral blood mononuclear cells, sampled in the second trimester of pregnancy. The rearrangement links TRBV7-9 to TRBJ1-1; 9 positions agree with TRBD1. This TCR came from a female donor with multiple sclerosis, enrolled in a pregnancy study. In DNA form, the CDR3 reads TGTGCCAGCAGCTTAGCACAGGGGGCTAGGACTGAAGCTTTCTTT. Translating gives CASSLAQGARTEAFF.